This T cell receptor (beta chain) was obtained from a study of T-cell memory formation after mild COVID-19 listed by TCRdb under 2021. Turning to the overall study: Most TCR sequence clusters were specific to one of the two donors. T-cell clones expanding and contracting after mild COVID-19 in a couple of donors were tracked by longitudinal TCRalpha and TCRbeta repertoire sequencing. Two young, previously healthy adult volunteers made up the cohort, one male and one female.

This clonotype was detected only a few times. The antigen it recognizes is unknown. The record has no base qualities; no much larger clone is one base away. The instrument was an Illumina NovaSeq 6000. TCRalpha and TCRbeta cDNA libraries were built by 5'RACE with constant-segment primers, adding sample barcodes and unique molecular identifiers. RNA was extracted from every sample with Trizol reagent. Libraries were amplified in two PCR steps, with a second sample barcode and Illumina TruSeq adapters added in the second step. Libraries were sequenced on an Illumina NovaSeq with 2 x 150 bp paired-end reads. Turning to the authors' computational methods: Reads were demultiplexed and collapsed into UMI-guided consensus sequences with migec v1.2.7. Using mixcr v2.1.11, UMI consensuses were aligned to TRA and TRB V and J templates and then assembled into clonotypes. A clonotype was counted as expanded or contracted only when both edgeR and NoisET called the clonotype significant, with the noise models trained on biological replicates. For edgeR calls, the thresholds were a false discovery rate-adjusted p below 0.01 and a log2 fold-change of 1. As an exploratory analysis of dynamics, max-normalized trajectories of the 1000 most abundant clonotypes were examined by PCA with hierarchical clustering. Separately sequenced CD4+ and CD8+ repertoires were used to assign the CD4 or CD8 phenotype of responding clones. TCRdb cleaned the public reads at Q25 with fastp, built clones with MiXCR and kept in-frame beta chains. Every distinct CDR3 protein forms one entry, paired with its most common genes and DNA. Clone size and V and J calls follow TCRdb, not the original study. Recorded for this sample are approximately 430,000 distinct CDR3 sequences; more than 20% of them occurred a single time. Around 12% of the sample goes to the ten largest clones.

General study outcomes and caveats: Only a couple of mild cases were covered by the study, and larger cohorts that include severe cases with pre-infection samples were considered necessary. The second-wave clones that peaked on day 37 were not confirmed to be SARS-CoV-2 specific. Contracting CD4+ clones were found mainly in CM and EM memory subsets, while CD8+ clones were enriched in EMRA. From day 15 to 85, contracting clones showed balanced CD4/CD8 phenotypes, whereas a second wave of clones that expanded from day 15 to 37 leaned towards CD4+. Some responding clones were detected in pre-infection memory, suggesting pre-existing cross-reactive memory T cells joined the SARS-CoV-2 response.

PBMCs were isolated by Ficoll-Paque density gradient centrifugation. From the cysteine through the phenylalanine, the CDR3 covers 15 amino acids. Kept here is only the CDR3 DNA, which spans 45 bases and is read in frame from base 1. V loses 0 bases of germline sequence and J loses 0 bases, and the interval between the two ends is 6 bases. The germline V gene provides CDR1 SNHLY and CDR2 FYNNEI. Sequencing was performed on PBMCs or a T cell subset sorted from them (not recorded which). The TCR comes from an adult woman who had mild COVID-19 (a few samples of this study predate the infection). The sample titles of this study are shuffled in the database, so cell type and time point are left out; the donor was told from shared clones. Recombination connected TRBV2 to TRBJ2-4; the D gene cannot be resolved reliably. The bases are TGTGCCAGCAGTGAAGCGATAATAGCCAAAAACATTCAGTACTTC. This codes for CASSEAIIAKNIQYF.